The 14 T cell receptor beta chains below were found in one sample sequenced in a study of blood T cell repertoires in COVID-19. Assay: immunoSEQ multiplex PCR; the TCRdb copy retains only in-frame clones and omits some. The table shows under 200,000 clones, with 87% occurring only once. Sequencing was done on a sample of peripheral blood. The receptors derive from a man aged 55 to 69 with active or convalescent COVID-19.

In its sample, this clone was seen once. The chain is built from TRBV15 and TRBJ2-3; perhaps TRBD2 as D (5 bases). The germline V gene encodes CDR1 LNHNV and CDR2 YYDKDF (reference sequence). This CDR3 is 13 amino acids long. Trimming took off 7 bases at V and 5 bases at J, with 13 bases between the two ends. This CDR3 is CATKVGREDTQYF. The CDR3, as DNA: TGTGCCACCAAAGTAGGGAGAGAAGATACGCAGTATTTT.

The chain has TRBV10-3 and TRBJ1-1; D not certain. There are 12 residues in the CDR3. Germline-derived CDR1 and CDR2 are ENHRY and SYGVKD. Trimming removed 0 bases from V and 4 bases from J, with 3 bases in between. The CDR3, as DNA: TGTGCCATCAGTGAGTCCGTCACTGAAGCTTTCTTT. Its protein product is CAISESVTEAFF.

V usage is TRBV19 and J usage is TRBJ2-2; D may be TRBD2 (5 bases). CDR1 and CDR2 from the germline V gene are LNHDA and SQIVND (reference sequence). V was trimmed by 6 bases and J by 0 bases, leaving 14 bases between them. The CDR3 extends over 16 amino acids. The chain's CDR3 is CASSHRRGPNTGELFF. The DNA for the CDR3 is TGTGCCAGTAGCCACCGCAGAGGGCCGAACACCGGGGAGCTGTTTTTT.

Written as DNA, the CDR3 is TGTGCCAGCAGCCGACAGGGCGGGGAGACCCAGTACTTC. Translation gives CASSRQGGETQYF. The chain has TRBV11-2 and TRBJ2-5, with 7 bases fitting TRBD1. The CDR3 runs 13 residues. CDR1 is SGHAT, CDR2 FQNNGV, per germline. V was pared by 5 bases and J by 5 bases, with 5 bases of the junction left unmatched.

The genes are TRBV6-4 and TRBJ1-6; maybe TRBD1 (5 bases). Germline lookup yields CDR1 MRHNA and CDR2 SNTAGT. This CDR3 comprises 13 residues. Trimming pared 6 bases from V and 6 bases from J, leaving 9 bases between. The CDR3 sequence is CASSPGGNSPLHF. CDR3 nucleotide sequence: TGTGCCAGCAGCCCGGGGGGTAATTCACCCCTCCACTTT.

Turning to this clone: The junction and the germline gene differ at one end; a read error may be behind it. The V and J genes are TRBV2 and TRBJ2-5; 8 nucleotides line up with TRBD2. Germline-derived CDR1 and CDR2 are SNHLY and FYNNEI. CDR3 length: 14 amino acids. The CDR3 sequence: CASSKAGAQETQYF. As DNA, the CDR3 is TGTGCCAGCAGTAAAGCGGGGGCGCAAGAGACCCAGTACTTC.

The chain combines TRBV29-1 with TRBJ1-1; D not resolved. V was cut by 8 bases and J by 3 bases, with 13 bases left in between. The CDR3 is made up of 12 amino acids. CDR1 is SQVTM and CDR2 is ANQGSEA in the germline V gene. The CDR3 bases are TGCAGCACCTCCTCAGGTGACACTGAAGCTTTCTTT. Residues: CSTSSGDTEAFF.

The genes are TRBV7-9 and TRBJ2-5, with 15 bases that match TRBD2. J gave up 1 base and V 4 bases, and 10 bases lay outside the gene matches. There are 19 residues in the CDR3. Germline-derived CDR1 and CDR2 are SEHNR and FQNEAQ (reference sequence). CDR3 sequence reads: CASSSGTSGGPDFQETQYF. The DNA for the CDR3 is TGTGCCAGCAGCTCGGGGACTAGCGGGGGGCCGGACTTCCAAGAGACCCAGTACTTC.

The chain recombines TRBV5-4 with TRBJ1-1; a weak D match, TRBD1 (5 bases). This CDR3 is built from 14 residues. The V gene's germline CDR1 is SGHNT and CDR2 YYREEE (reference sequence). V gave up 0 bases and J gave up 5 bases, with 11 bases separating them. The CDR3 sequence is CASSLVEGSTEAFF. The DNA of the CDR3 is TGTGCCAGCAGCTTGGTGGAGGGGTCGACTGAAGCTTTCTTT.

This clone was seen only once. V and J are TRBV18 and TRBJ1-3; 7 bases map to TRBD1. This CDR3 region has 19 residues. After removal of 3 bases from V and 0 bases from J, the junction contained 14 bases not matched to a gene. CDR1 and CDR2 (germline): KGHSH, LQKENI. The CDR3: CASSPTLTRQGGSGNTIYF. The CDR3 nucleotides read TGTGCCAGCTCACCTACATTAACCCGACAGGGCGGCTCTGGAAACACCATATATTTT.

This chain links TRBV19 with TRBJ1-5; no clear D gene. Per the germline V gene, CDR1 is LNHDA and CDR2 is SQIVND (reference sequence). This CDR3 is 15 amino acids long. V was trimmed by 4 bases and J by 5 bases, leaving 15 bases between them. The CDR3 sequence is CASSSLSQDYQPQHF. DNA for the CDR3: TGTGCCAGTAGTAGTTTGAGCCAGGATTATCAGCCCCAGCATTTT. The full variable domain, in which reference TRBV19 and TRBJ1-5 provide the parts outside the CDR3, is DGGITQSPKYLFRKEGQNVTLSCEQNLNHDAMYWYRQDPGQGLRLIYYSQIVNDFQKGDIAEGYSVSREKKESFPLTVTSAQKNPTAFYLCASSSLSQDYQPQHFGDGTRLSIL.

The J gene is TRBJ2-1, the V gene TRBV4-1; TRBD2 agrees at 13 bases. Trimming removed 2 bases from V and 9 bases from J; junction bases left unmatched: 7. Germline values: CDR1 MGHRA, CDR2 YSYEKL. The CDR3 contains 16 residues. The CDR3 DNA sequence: TGCGCCAGCAGCCAAAGCACTAGCGGGGGGGCAGGTGAGCAGTTCTTC. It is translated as CASSQSTSGGAGEQFF.

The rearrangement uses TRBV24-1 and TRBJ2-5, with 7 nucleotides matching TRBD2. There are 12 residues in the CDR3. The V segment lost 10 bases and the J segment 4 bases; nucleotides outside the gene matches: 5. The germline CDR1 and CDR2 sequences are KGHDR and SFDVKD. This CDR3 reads CATGGSRETQYF. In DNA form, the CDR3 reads TGTGCCACGGGGGGGTCCCGAGAGACCCAGTACTTC.

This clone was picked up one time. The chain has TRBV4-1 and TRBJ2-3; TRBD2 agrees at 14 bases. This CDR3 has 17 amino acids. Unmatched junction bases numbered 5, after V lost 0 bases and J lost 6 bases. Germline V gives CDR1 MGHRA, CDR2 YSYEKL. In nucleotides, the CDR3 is TGCGCCAGCAGCCAAGATCGGACTAGCGGGGGGTTCGATACGCAGTATTTT. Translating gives CASSQDRTSGGFDTQYF.